This T cell receptor (beta chain) was captured in a study of shared clonotypes between healthy human individuals. The ends were cut back, 7 bases at V and 0 bases at J, with 7 bases in the middle. CDR1 is MGHRA, CDR2 YSYEKL, per germline. This CDR3 comprises 12 residues. Naivety among CD8 cells was defined by CD45RO negativity and positive CCR7 selection, thereby excluding terminally differentiated effector memory CD45RA+ cells. The repertoire was sequenced with immunoSEQ multiplex PCR; TCRdb's copy has only in-frame clones and lacks some. Of about 680,000 clones in the sample, 90% to 95% were seen once.

Sample: naive CD8+ T cells sorted from blood. The receptor was isolated from a young man in good health. The V and J genes are TRBV4-1 and TRBJ2-7; a weak D match, TRBD1 (6 bases). The CDR3 spells CASTGASYEQYF. The CDR3 coding sequence is TGCGCCAGCACAGGGGCCTCCTACGAGCAGTACTTC.